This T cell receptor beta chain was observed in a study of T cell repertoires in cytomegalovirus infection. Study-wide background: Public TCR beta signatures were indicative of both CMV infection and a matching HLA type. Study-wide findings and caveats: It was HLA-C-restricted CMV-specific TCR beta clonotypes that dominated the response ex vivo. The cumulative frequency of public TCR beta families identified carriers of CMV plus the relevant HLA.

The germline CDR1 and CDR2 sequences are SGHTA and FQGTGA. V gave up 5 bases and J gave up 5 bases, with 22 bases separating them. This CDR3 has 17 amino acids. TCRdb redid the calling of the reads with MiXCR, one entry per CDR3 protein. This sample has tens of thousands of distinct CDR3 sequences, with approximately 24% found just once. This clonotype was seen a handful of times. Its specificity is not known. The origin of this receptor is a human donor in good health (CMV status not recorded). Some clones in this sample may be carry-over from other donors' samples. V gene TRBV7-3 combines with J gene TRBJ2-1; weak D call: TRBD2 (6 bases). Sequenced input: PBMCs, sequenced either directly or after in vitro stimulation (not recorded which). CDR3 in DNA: TGTGCCAGCAGCAGGGACTCCTTCGGGAGTGCAGACAATGAGCAGTTCTTC. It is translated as CASSRDSFGSADNEQFF.